The entry below describes one TCR beta chain. The antigen remains undetermined. Every bit of the isolated RNA underwent reverse transcription, so sequencing read expressed TCRB transcripts. Assay: immunoSEQ multiplex PCR; the TCRdb copy retains only in-frame clones and omits some. The sample carries fewer than 350,000 clones, 15% recorded once. This sample stems from a study of beta chain features in type 1 diabetes. With 3 bases removed from V and 3 bases from J, the gap between germline ends came to 15 bases. Germline V lookup: CDR1 MGHDK, CDR2 SYGVNS. CDR3 length: 16 residues. Broader study findings: Type 1 diabetes patients had fewer VDJ junction insertions and more deletions. Equally in patients and controls, PCR might preferentially amplify shorter templates. The study left unresolved whether HLA type influences TCRB rearrangement. There was a moderate but significant shortening of TCRB CDR3s in all four CD4+ subsets of Type 1 diabetes patients.

The V call is TRBV25-1, the J call TRBJ1-5; perhaps TRBD1 as D (6 bases). The sequence derives from a man aged 18 to 30 with type 1 diabetes. Sequences were obtained from naive CD4+ T cells from blood. The CDR3 sequence: CASSEGAGPVNQPQHF. CDR3 bases: TGTGCCAGCAGTGAGGGGGCGGGCCCGGTCAATCAGCCCCAGCATTTT.